The 28 T cell receptor beta chains reported below all come from one sample, sequenced in a study of T cells in women clearing cervical HPV infection. Some clones are missing from TCRdb's copy, which holds only in-frame ones; the method was immunoSEQ multiplex PCR. This sample contains around 30,000 clones. Material: blood buffy coat. These receptors all stem from a woman between 18 and 70 years old with a cervical HPV16 infection that either progressed to CIN3+ or cleared (not recorded which).

With regard to this clone: The CDR3 is cut off 3 residues early in the read; its end comes from the germline J gene. The chain couples TRBV18 to TRBJ2-5; no firm D call. Deletions cut 2 bases from V and 1 base from J, with 5 bases between. Germline V CDR1 and CDR2: KGHSH, LQKENI. The CDR3 is 13 residues long. This CDR3 reads CASSPSLQETQYF. Partial CDR3 DNA: TGTGCCAGCTCACCATCACTCCAAGAGACC. The variable domain in full, completed from reference TRBV18 and TRBJ2-5, reads NAGVMQNPRHLVRRRGQEARLRCSPMKGHSHVYWYRQLPEEGLKFMVYLQKENIIDESGMPKERFSAEFPKEGPSILRIQQVVRGDSAAYFCASSPSLQETQYFGPGTRLLVL.

Comments on this clone: Sequencing ends 3 residues short of the CDR3 end; the germline J gene provides the rest. V and J are TRBV7-2 and TRBJ1-5; D gene unclear. Germline V CDR1 and CDR2: SGHTA, FQGNSA. The germline V and J ends were trimmed by 1 base and 7 bases, with 11 bases remaining between them. The CDR3 is 14 amino acids. CDR3 in amino acids: CASSLVGSRQPQHF. The DNA read from the CDR3 is TGTGCCAGCAGCTTAGTCGGTTCGCGGCAGCCC.

Details on this clone: The read halts 3 residues ahead of the CDR3 end, with the missing end drawn from the germline J gene. The genes are TRBV7-2 and TRBJ1-1; TRBD1 matches at 7 bases. The CDR3 extends over 15 amino acids. Germline assignment: CDR1 SGHTA and CDR2 FQGNSA. Germline trimming cut 5 bases from V and 0 bases from J; bases unmatched to any gene: 6. The part of the CDR3 DNA that was read is TGTGCCAGCAGCCCTCAGACAGGGATGAACACTGAA. It yields the protein CASSPQTGMNTE. The full-length CDR3 reads as CASSPQTGMNTEAFF.

As for this clone: Sequencing ends 3 residues short of the CDR3 end; the germline J gene provides the rest. The J gene is TRBJ2-7, the V gene TRBV19; 12 bases fit TRBD2. CDR1 is LNHDA, CDR2 SQIVND, per germline (reference sequence). The CDR3 runs to 17 residues. V gave up 2 bases and J gave up 6 bases; unmatched junction bases: 11. The sequenced part of the CDR3 DNA is TGTGCCAGTAGTATAAGGGGGGATCGACTAGCGGGGGTCGAG. It yields the protein CASSIRGDRLAGVE. The full-length CDR3 reads as CASSIRGDRLAGVEQYF.

As to this clone: The read stops 3 residues short of the end of the CDR3; the missing end is completed from the germline J gene. The chain uses TRBV20-1 and TRBJ2-1; TRBD1 agrees at 11 bases. The V and J ends lost 3 bases and 3 bases, in that order; junction bases with no gene match: 4. Germline V CDR1 and CDR2: DFQATT, SNEGSKA (reference sequence). This CDR3 region has 15 residues. The CDR3 spells CSASKGTGGYNEQFF. The sequenced CDR3 bases are TGCAGTGCTAGTAAAGGGACAGGGGGCTACAATGAG.

Points on this clone: A read error may account for a junction end that differs from germline. The read comes to an end 3 residues before the CDR3 does, leaving the germline J gene to fill in the end. Other DNA sequences in the same sample also yield this CDR3. V usage is TRBV20-1 and J usage is TRBJ1-3; 7 nucleotides align to TRBD1. The germline gives CDR1 DFQATT, CDR2 SNEGSKA (reference sequence). The length of the CDR3 is 14 residues. Partial CDR3 DNA: TGCAGTGCTATTGGGACAGCCTCTGGAAACACA. Translating it yields CSAIGTASGNT. The whole CDR3 protein is CSAIGTASGNTIYF.

On this clone: Coverage ceases 3 residues before the CDR3 finishes, and the germline J gene fills in the end. The rearrangement uses TRBV20-1 and TRBJ1-5, with D unclear. Germline assignment: CDR1 DFQATT and CDR2 SNEGSKA (reference sequence). There are 15 residues in the CDR3. The V end lost 3 bases, the J end lost 1 base, and 13 bases lay between the germline ends. Incomplete CDR3 DNA: TGCAGTGCTAGTGAGGGTGGAACCAGCAATCAGCCC. This sequence encodes CSASEGGTSNQP. The complete CDR3 protein is CSASEGGTSNQPQHF.

Worth noting for this clone: Coverage ceases 3 residues before the CDR3 finishes, and the germline J gene fills in the end. The chain is built from TRBV28 and TRBJ1-2, with 10 bases fitting TRBD1. The CDR3 runs to 14 residues. Germline V gene data show CDR1 as MDHEN and CDR2 as SYDVKM. CDR3 residues: CASLLRDRGGDYTF. CDR3 bases read: TGTGCCAGTCTCCTCCGGGACAGGGGAGGAGAC.

As concerns this clone: The read comes to an end 3 residues before the CDR3 does, leaving the germline J gene to fill in the end. The chain couples TRBV7-8 to TRBJ1-1, with D perhaps TRBD1 (6 bases). The V gene's germline CDR1 is SGHVS and CDR2 FQNEAQ. The CDR3 extends over 13 amino acids. Incomplete CDR3 DNA: TGTGCCAGCAGCTTAGATCGCCAGGGGAAA. This gives the protein CASSLDRQGK. The entire CDR3 reads CASSLDRQGKAFF.

Of note for this clone: The CDR3 end falls 3 residues outside the read, so it is completed with the germline J gene. The gene calls are TRBV10-3 and TRBJ2-1; 7 nucleotides match TRBD2. The trim removed 4 bases at V and 9 bases at J, leaving 12 bases unmatched. CDR1 is ENHRY and CDR2 is SYGVKD in the germline V gene. The length of the CDR3 is 15 residues. The CDR3 reads CAISAGLLSLGEQFF. Partial CDR3 DNA: TGTGCCATCAGTGCGGGACTACTTAGCTTGGGTGAG.

As for this clone: The DNA ends 3 residues before the CDR3 does, and the rest of the CDR3 is filled in from the germline J gene. The genes are TRBV30 and TRBJ2-3; D may be TRBD2 (7 bases). Germline V CDR1 and CDR2: GTSNPN, SVGIG (reference sequence). Trimming took 2 bases from V and 2 from J, leaving 32 bases between them. There are 21 residues in the CDR3. The CDR3 bases that were read are TGTGCCTGGAGTTCCACCGGGACACCACACGTCCGACTAGCCCTCACAGATACG. Protein sequence: CAWSSTGTPHVRLALTDT. The whole CDR3 sequence reads CAWSSTGTPHVRLALTDTQYF.

For this clone: The CDR3 is cut off 3 residues early in the read; its end comes from the germline J gene. V is TRBV20-1 and J is TRBJ1-5; perhaps TRBD1 as D (5 bases). This CDR3 region has 16 residues. Trimming pared 4 bases from V and 0 bases from J, leaving 16 bases between. Germline CDR1 is DFQATT and CDR2 is SNEGSKA (reference sequence). The CDR3: CSATVGRDYSNQPQHF. CDR3 bases read: TGCAGTGCTACCGTTGGCAGGGACTATAGCAATCAGCCC.

As regards this clone: The read ends 3 residues before the CDR3 terminus; that terminus is restored from the germline J gene. V usage is TRBV20-1 and J usage is TRBJ1-6, with D unresolved. Germline CDR1 and CDR2: DFQATT and SNEGSKA (reference sequence). The CDR3 runs 12 residues. Trimming removed 0 bases at V and 7 bases at J, with 4 bases between. The sequenced part of the CDR3 DNA is TGCAGTGCTAGAGAGTCAAATTCACCC. It is translated as CSARESNSP. The whole CDR3 sequence is CSARESNSPLHF.

Notes on this clone: Sequencing ends 3 residues short of the CDR3 end; the germline J gene provides the rest. The V call is TRBV7-9, the J call TRBJ1-1, with D tentatively TRBD1 (5 bases). Germline values: CDR1 SEHNR, CDR2 FQNEAQ (reference sequence). The CDR3 sequence is 13 residues long. V was cut by 7 bases and J by 6 bases, with 15 bases left in between. CDR3 residues: CASTKVGGAEAFF. The DNA read from the CDR3 is TGTGCCAGCACCAAAGTCGGGGGTGCTGAA.

About this clone: The missing CDR3 end, 3 residues past where the read stops, is filled in from the germline J gene. The V gene is TRBV6-1, the J gene TRBJ1-6, with no clear D. The CDR3 consists of 16 residues. Germline V gives CDR1 MNHNS, CDR2 SASEGT. V lost 0 bases, J lost 6 bases, and 12 bases lay in between. The CDR3 bases that were read are TGTGCCAGCAGTGAAGCTAGCTTCCTGAGTAATTCACCC. Amino acids: CASSEASFLSNSP. The full CDR3 sequence reads CASSEASFLSNSPLHF.

Details on this clone: The CDR3 goes on 3 residues after the read ends, and that part is filled in from the germline J gene. The chain couples TRBV10-2 to TRBJ1-3; D is perhaps TRBD1 (5 bases). Trimming left V 6 bases short and J 0 bases short, with 12 bases between. Looked up from germline, CDR1 is WSHSY and CDR2 is SAAADI. This CDR3 is built from 15 residues. CDR3 DNA (partial): TGCGCCAGCAGGCCCGGGGGAGCCTCTGGAAACACC. Protein product: CASRPGGASGNT. The full CDR3 reads CASRPGGASGNTIYF.

Details on this clone: The DNA ends 3 residues before the CDR3 does, and the rest of the CDR3 is filled in from the germline J gene. J is TRBJ2-3 and V is TRBV5-4; D might be TRBD1 (7 bases). Trimming left V 3 bases short and J 0 bases short, with 11 bases between. CDR1 and CDR2 from the germline V gene are SGHNT and YYREEE (reference sequence). This CDR3 spans 15 amino acids. The CDR3 sequence: CASSSGGLSTDTQYF. The part of the CDR3 DNA that was read is TGTGCCAGCAGCTCAGGGGGACTTAGCACAGATACG.

With regard to this clone: The CDR3 end is not reached by the read, which stops 3 residues before it; the germline J gene fills it in. V and J are TRBV30 and TRBJ1-1; a weak D match, TRBD1 (6 bases). Trimming removed 3 bases at V and 3 bases at J, with 14 bases between. The CDR3 totals 14 residues. From germline, CDR1 is GTSNPN and CDR2 SVGIG (reference sequence). CDR3 DNA, as far as it was read: TGTGCCTGGAGCAAACTGGACAGTTACACTGAA. Translated, it gives CAWSKLDSYTE. The CDR3, in full, reads CAWSKLDSYTEAFF.

This chain's CDR3 is CASSRGLATDTQYF. The part of the CDR3 DNA that was read is TGTGCCAGCAGCCGTGGACTAGCGACAGATACG. The chain has TRBV7-2 and TRBJ2-3; 9 nucleotides align to TRBD2. The CDR3 end lies 3 residues beyond the end of the read and is filled in from the germline J gene. Germline V gene data show CDR1 as SGHTA and CDR2 as FQGNSA. V gave up 5 bases and J gave up 3 bases; unmatched junction bases: 3. This CDR3 comprises 14 residues.

The CDR3 bases that were read are TGTGCCAGCAGCTTCTACAGGGGGTACGAG. Amino acids: CASSFYRGYE. From start to end, the CDR3 is CASSFYRGYEQYF. This chain uses TRBV11-1 with TRBJ2-7, with 8 bases matching TRBD1. The missing CDR3 end, 3 residues past where the read stops, is filled in from the germline J gene. The CDR3 totals 13 residues. Germline-derived CDR1 and CDR2 are SGHAT and FQDESV (reference sequence). The J segment lost 4 bases and the V segment lost 3 bases, leaving 2 bases of the junction unmatched.

Notes on this clone: The read finishes 3 residues shy of the CDR3 end, and the germline J gene is used to complete it. The V and J genes are TRBV19 and TRBJ1-5; D possibly corresponds to TRBD1 (6 bases). The CDR3 has 15 amino acids. V lost 4 bases, J lost 6 bases, and 16 bases lay in between. Germline V gene data show CDR1 as LNHDA and CDR2 as SQIVND (reference sequence). The CDR3 spells CASSKSRGVGQPQHF. Incomplete CDR3 DNA: TGTGCCAGTAGTAAAAGCAGGGGAGTGGGTCAGCCC. Full variable domain (missing parts from reference TRBV19 and TRBJ1-5): DGGITQSPKYLFRKEGQNVTLSCEQNLNHDAMYWYRQDPGQGLRLIYYSQIVNDFQKGDIAEGYSVSREKKESFPLTVTSAQKNPTAFYLCASSKSRGVGQPQHFGDGTRLSIL.

Concerning this clone: Read sequence stops 3 residues before the CDR3 end, and the germline J gene provides the missing end. The rearrangement joins TRBV13 to TRBJ2-2; D remains unclear. V gave up 1 base and J gave up 5 bases, with 14 bases separating them. The CDR3 sequence is 16 residues long. Germline values: CDR1 PRHDT, CDR2 FYEKMQ (reference sequence). The CDR3 bases that were read are TGTGCCAGCAGCTTAGTGTATAGCAAGAGTACCGGGGAG. This codes for CASSLVYSKSTGE. The whole CDR3 sequence reads CASSLVYSKSTGELFF.

In regard to this clone: The read ends 3 residues early relative to the CDR3; the germline J gene fills the gap. Other nucleotide sequences in the sample specify the same CDR3. The chain couples TRBV7-2 to TRBJ2-3; 8 positions agree with TRBD2. There are 14 residues in the CDR3. Germline V lookup: CDR1 SGHTA, CDR2 FQGNSA. The CDR3 bases that were read are TGTGCCAGCAGCTCAGGGACTAGGGCGGAGACG. Translation: CASSSGTRAET. The CDR3 in its entirety is CASSSGTRAETQYF.

To note about this clone: The DNA ends 3 residues before the CDR3 does, and the rest of the CDR3 is filled in from the germline J gene. This rearrangement joins TRBV23-1 to TRBJ1-5; tentatively, D is TRBD1 (5 bases). TRBV23-1 is an ORF for which the function is uncertain. The ends were cut back, 2 bases at V and 0 bases at J, with 17 bases in the middle. There are 18 residues in the CDR3. This CDR3 reads CASSQEFGKGRSNQPQHF. The covered CDR3 bases are TGCGCCAGCAGTCAAGAATTCGGGAAGGGGCGTAGCAATCAGCCC.

CDR3 DNA (partial): TGTGCCAGCAGCTCCGGACTAGCGGGGGGGTACAATGAG. Amino acids: CASSSGLAGGYNE. In full, the CDR3 is CASSSGLAGGYNEQFF. V and J are TRBV7-7 and TRBJ2-1, with TRBD2 matching over 15 bases. The read ends 3 residues early relative to the CDR3; the germline J gene fills the gap. The CDR3 covers 16 residues. The germline gives CDR1 SSHAT, CDR2 FNYEAQ (reference sequence). V trimming: 4 bases; J trimming: 4 bases; junction bases outside the gene matches: 2.

About this clone: Read sequence stops 3 residues before the CDR3 end, and the germline J gene provides the missing end. V and J are TRBV20-1 and TRBJ2-5; 11 bases align to TRBD2. Germline CDR1 and CDR2: DFQATT and SNEGSKA (reference sequence). The CDR3 spans 14 residues. CDR3 residues: CSALFPGLAATQYF. The covered CDR3 bases are TGCAGTGCCCTGTTTCCGGGACTAGCGGCCACC.

The CDR3 region is CASSPRSGNSYNEQFF. CDR3 bases read: TGCGCCAGCAGCCCCCGTAGCGGTAACTCCTACAATGAG. The chain uses TRBV5-1 and TRBJ2-1, with a weak D call TRBD2 (6 bases). The CDR3 end falls 3 residues outside the read, so it is completed with the germline J gene. The germline CDR1 and CDR2 sequences are SGHRS and YFSETQ. V was clipped by 4 bases and J by 0 bases, with 14 bases between them. This CDR3 has 16 amino acids.

Details on this clone: The read stops 3 residues short of the end of the CDR3; the missing end is completed from the germline J gene. The V and J genes are TRBV19 and TRBJ2-4; no definite D call. CDR1 is LNHDA and CDR2 is SQIVND in the germline V gene (reference sequence). The CDR3 is 14 residues long. CDR3 DNA (partial): TGTGCCAGTAGTATAAAAGCAACAGATACCGGT. Translated, it gives CASSIKATDTG. The whole CDR3 region reads CASSIKATDTGQYF.